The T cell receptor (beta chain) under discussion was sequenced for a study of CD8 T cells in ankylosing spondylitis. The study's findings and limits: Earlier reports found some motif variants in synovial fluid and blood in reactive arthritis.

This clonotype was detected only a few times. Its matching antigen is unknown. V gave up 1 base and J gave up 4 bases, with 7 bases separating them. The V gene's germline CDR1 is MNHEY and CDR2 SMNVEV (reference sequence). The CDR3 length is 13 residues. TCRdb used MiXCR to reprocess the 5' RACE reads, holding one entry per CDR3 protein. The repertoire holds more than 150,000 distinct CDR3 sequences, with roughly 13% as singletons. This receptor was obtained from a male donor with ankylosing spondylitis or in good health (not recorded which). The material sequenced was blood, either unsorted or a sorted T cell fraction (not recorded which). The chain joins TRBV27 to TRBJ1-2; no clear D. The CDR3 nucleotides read TGTGCCAGCAGTTTATGGACGGGCTATGGCTACACCTTC. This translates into CASSLWTGYGYTF.